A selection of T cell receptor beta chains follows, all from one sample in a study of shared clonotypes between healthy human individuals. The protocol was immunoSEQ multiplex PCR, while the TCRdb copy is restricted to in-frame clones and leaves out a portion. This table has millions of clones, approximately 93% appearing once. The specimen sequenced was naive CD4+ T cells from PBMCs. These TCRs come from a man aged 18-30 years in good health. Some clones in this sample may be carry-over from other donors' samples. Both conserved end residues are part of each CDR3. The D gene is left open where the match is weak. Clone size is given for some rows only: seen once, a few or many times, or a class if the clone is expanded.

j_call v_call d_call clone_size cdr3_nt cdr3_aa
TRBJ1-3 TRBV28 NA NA TGTGCCAGCGGCGGTCGCACGGAGGGTATATATTTT CASGGRTEGIYF
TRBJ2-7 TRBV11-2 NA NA TGTGCCAGCAGCTTGAAGCCCTACGAGCAGTACTTC CASSLKPYEQYF
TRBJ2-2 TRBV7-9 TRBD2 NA TGTGCCAGCAGCCGGGGACTAGCGGGGGGCACCGGGGAGCTGTTTTTT CASSRGLAGGTGELFF
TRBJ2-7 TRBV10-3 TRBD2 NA TGTGCCATCACGGGGGGAGGGACCCTCTACGAGCAGTACTTC CAITGGGTLYEQYF
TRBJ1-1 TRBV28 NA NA TGTGCCAGCAGTTTCGTAGGGCCGAACACTGAAGCTTTCTTT CASSFVGPNTEAFF
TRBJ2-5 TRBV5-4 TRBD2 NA TGTGCCAGCAGCTCCGGTAGCGGGAGCGGGGAGACCCAGTACTTC CASSSGSGSGETQYF
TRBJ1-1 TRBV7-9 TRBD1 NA TGTGCCAGCAGCTGGAGGGACAGGGGGGGCACTGAAGCTTTCTTT CASSWRDRGGTEAFF
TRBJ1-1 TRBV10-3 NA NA TGTGCCATCAGTGAGTCGAGCGGGAGGAACACTGAAGCTTTCTTT CAISESSGRNTEAFF
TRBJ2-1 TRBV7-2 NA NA TGTGCCAGCAGCCCCGGGACTCCTCTACTCTACAATGAGCAGTTCTTC CASSPGTPLLYNEQFF
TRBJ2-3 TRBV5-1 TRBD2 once TGCGCCAGCAGCTTGGCGGGGACTAGCGGAACAGATACGCAGTATTTT CASSLAGTSGTDTQYF
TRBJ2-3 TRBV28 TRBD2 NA TGTGCCAGCAGTTTAAAAAGGGGAGGGTGGACAGATACGCAGTATTTT CASSLKRGGWTDTQYF
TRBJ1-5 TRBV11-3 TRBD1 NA TGTGCCAGCAGCTTAAAGGGGGCAATAGATCAGCCCCAGCATTTT CASSLKGAIDQPQHF
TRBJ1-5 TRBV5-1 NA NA TGCGCCAGCAGCTTGGAGGGGGGCGGCCAGCCCCAGCATTTT CASSLEGGGQPQHF
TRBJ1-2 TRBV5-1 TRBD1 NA TGCGCCAGCAGCTTGGGGGGACAGGCTAACTATGGCTACACCTTC CASSLGGQANYGYTF
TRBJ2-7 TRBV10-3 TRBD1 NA TGTGCCGAAAAGGGACAGGGGGCCTATGAGCAGTACTTC CAEKGQGAYEQYF
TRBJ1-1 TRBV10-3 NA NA TGTGCCATCAGTGAGGCAGGGGAGAACACTGAAGCTTTCTTT CAISEAGENTEAFF
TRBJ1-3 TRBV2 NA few TGTGCCAGCAAATACCTGGGCTCTGGAAACACCATATATTTT CASKYLGSGNTIYF
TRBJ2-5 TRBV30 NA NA TGTGCCTGGAGTGTAGCAATCCAAGAGACCCAGTACTTC CAWSVAIQETQYF
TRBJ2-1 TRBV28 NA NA TGTGCCAGCAGTTTATCCAGCCGGGGAAACCCTTGGAGGGAGCAGTTCTTC CASSLSSRGNPWREQFF
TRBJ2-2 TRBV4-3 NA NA TGCGCCAGCAGCCAATCCGGGACGGCGAACACCGGGGAGCTGTTTTTT CASSQSGTANTGELFF
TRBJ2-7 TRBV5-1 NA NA TGCGCCAGCAGCTTGGGGACCGTATCCTACGAGCAGTACTTC CASSLGTVSYEQYF
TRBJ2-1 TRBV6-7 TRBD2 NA TGTGCCAGCAGTTACCCGGCCGGGACTAGCGGGAGGATACACAATGAGCAGTTCTTC CASSYPAGTSGRIHNEQFF
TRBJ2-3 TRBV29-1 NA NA TGCAGCGTCCAGGGTAGGGGCACAGATACGCAGTATTTT CSVQGRGTDTQYF
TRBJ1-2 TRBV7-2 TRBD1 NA TGTGCCAGCAGTCGTCCGGACAGGGCAGGCTACACCTTC CASSRPDRAGYTF
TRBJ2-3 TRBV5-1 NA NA TGCGCCAGCAGCTTGGGACAGTCCACAGATACGCAGTATTTT CASSLGQSTDTQYF
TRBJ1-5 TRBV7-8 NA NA TGTGCCAGCAGCACTGAAGGGCCCCAGCATTTT CASSTEGPQHF
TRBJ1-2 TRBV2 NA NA TGTGCCAGCAGTCAGGACGGGAGCGTCGGCTACACCTTC CASSQDGSVGYTF
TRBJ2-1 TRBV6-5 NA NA TGTGCCAGCAGGTGGAGGCGAGCAATTGAGAATGAGCAGTTCTTC CASRWRRAIENEQFF
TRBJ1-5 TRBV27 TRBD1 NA TGTGCCACCGCCCGGGACAGGCTCAATCAGCCCCAGCATTTT CATARDRLNQPQHF
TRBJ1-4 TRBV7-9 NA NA TGTGCCAGCAGTGAGGGTGCAACTAATGAAAAACTGTTTTTT CASSEGATNEKLFF
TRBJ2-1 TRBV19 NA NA TGTGCCAGTAGTGCCCGGGACACTCTAGGCAATGAGCAGTTCTTC CASSARDTLGNEQFF
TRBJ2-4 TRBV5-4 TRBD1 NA TGTGCCAGCAGCCCTGGGGGACAGGGTCGATCCAAAAACATTCAGTACTTC CASSPGGQGRSKNIQYF
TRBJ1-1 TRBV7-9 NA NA TGTGCCAGCAGCCCCGCCCTCGCAACCACTGAAGCTTTCTTT CASSPALATTEAFF
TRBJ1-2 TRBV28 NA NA TGTGCCAGCAGTTCCTCTGCTGGGTTATCGGCCTTC CASSSSAGLSAF
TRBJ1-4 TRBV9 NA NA TGTGACGGGAGGCTTACGAATGAAAAACTGTTTTTT CDGRLTNEKLFF